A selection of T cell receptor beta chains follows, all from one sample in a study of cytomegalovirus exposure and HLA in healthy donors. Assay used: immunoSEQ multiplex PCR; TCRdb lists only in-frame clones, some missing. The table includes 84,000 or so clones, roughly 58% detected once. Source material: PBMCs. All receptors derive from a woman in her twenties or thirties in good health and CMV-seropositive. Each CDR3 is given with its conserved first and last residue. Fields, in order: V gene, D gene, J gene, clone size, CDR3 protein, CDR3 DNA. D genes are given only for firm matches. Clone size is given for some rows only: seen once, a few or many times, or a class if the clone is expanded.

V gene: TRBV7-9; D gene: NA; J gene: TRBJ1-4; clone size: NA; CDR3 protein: CASSLAEEKLFF; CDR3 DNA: TGTGCCAGCAGCTTAGCGGAGGAAAAACTGTTTTTT
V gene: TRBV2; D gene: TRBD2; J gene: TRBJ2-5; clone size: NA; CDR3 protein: CASRRTSGGQETQYF; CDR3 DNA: TGTGCCAGCAGGAGGACTAGCGGGGGGCAGGAGACCCAGTACTTC
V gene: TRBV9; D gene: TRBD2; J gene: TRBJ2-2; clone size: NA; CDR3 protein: CASSWASGGLNTGELFF; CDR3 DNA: TGTGCCAGCAGTTGGGCTAGCGGGGGGCTCAACACCGGGGAGCTGTTTTTT
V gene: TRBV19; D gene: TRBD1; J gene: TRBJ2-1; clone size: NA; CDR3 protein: CATRRGAGGSFSYNEQFF; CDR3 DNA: TGTGCCACTCGTCGGGGAGCAGGGGGATCCTTCTCCTACAATGAGCAGTTCTTC
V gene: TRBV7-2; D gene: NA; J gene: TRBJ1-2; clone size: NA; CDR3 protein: CASSLGGTSAHYGYTF; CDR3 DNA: TGTGCCAGCAGCCTTGGGGGCACCAGCGCCCACTATGGCTACACCTTC
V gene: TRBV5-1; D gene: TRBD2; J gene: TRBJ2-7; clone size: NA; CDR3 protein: CASSPLGRGYEQYF; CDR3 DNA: TGCGCCAGCAGTCCCTTGGGGAGGGGATACGAGCAGTACTTC
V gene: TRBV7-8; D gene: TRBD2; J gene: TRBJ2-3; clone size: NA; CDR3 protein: CASSLPTSGGPAWETDTQYF; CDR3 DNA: TGTGCCAGCAGCTTACCCACTAGCGGGGGACCAGCTTGGGAAACAGATACGCAGTATTTT
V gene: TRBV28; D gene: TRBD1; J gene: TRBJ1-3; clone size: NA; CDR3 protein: CASSLWGQGIRSSGNTIYF; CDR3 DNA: TGTGCCAGCAGTTTATGGGGACAGGGCATTCGAAGCTCTGGAAACACCATATATTTT
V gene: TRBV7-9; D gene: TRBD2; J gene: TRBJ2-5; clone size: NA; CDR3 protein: CSSSPLGLAGGETQYF; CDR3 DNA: TGTTCCAGCAGCCCCCTGGGACTAGCGGGGGGAGAGACCCAGTACTTC
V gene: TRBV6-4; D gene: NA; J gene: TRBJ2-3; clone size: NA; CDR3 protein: CASSARRDGTDTQYF; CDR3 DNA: TGTGCCAGCAGTGCCCGGAGGGATGGCACAGATACGCAGTATTTT
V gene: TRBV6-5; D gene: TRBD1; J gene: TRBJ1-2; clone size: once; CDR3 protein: CASSTHDRGQGGYTF; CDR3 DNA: TGTGCCAGCAGTACTCACGACAGGGGGCAGGGTGGCTACACCTTC
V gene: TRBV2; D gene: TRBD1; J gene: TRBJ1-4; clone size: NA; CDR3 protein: CASVPFYRGREKLFF; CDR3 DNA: TGTGCCAGCGTACCTTTTTACAGGGGGCGAGAAAAACTGTTTTTT
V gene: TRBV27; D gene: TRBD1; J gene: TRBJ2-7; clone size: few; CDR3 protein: CASSLGPGQGPTYEQYF; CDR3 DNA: TGTGCCAGCAGTTTAGGGCCGGGACAGGGTCCCACCTACGAGCAGTACTTC
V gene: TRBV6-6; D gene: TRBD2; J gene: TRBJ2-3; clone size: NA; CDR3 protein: CASKRAGEGSDTQYF; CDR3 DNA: TGTGCCAGCAAAAGAGCGGGGGAGGGATCAGATACGCAGTATTTT
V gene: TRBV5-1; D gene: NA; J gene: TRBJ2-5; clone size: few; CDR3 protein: CASSAEGGSETQYF; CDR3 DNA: TGCGCCAGCAGCGCAGAAGGAGGGTCAGAGACCCAGTACTTC
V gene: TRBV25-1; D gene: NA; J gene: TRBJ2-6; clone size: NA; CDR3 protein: CASTQSLRRAGANVLTF; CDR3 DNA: TGTGCCAGCACCCAATCCCTCAGGAGGGCTGGGGCCAACGTCCTGACTTTC
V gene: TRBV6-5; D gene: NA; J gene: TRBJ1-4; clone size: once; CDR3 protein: CASRVGDRDEKLFF; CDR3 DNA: TGTGCCAGCAGGGTCGGAGACCGGGATGAAAAACTGTTTTTT
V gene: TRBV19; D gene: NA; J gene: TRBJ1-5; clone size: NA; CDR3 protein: CASSPGTRISNQPQHF; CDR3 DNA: TGTGCCAGTAGCCCCGGGACAAGGATTAGCAATCAGCCCCAGCATTTT
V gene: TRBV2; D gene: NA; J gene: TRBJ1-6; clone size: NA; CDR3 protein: CASTTTGGHSPLHF; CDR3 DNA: TGTGCCAGCACCACGACAGGAGGTCATTCACCCCTCCACTTT
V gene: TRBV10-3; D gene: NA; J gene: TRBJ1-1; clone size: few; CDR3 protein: CAISAQGRNTEAFF; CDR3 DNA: TGTGCCATCAGCGCACAGGGCAGGAACACTGAAGCTTTCTTT
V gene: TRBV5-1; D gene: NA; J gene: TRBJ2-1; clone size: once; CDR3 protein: CASSQGAYNEQFF; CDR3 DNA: TGCGCCAGCAGCCAGGGCGCCTACAATGAGCAGTTCTTC
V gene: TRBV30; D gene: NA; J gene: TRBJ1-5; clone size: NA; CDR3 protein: CAWSVAGSGQPQHF; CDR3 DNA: TGTGCCTGGAGTGTTGCCGGGAGCGGGCAGCCCCAGCATTTT
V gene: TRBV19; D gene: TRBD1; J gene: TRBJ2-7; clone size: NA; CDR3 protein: CASSNDRGWSYEQYF; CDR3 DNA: TGTGCCAGTAGTAATGACAGGGGCTGGTCCTACGAGCAGTACTTC
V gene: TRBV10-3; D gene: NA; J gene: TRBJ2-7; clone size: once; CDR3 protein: CASGTSPEMYEQYF; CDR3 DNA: TGTGCCAGCGGAACATCGCCGGAGATGTACGAGCAGTACTTC
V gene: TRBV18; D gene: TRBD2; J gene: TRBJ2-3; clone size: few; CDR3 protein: CASSPVGLAADTQYF; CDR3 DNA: TGTGCCAGCTCACCTGTAGGACTAGCGGCAGATACGCAGTATTTT
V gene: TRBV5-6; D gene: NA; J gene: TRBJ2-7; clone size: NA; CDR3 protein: CASSPLYRAHEQYF; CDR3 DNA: TGTGCCAGCAGCCCATTATACAGGGCGCACGAGCAGTACTTC
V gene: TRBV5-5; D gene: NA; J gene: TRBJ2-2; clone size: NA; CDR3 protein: CASSLGARGELFF; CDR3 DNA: TGTGCCAGCAGCTTGGGGGCCCGAGGGGAGCTGTTTTTT
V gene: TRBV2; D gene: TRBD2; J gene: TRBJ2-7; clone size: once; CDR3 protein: CASSGSGGTYEQYF; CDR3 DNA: TGTGCCAGCAGTGGTAGCGGGGGGACCTACGAGCAGTACTTC